Listed below are T cell receptor beta chains from one sample, sequenced in a study of T cell responses to AZD1222 COVID-19 vaccine. Sequenced by immunoSEQ multiplex PCR; TCRdb stores in-frame clones only, minus some. The sample shows fewer than 30,000 clones, around 83% of them seen only once. Sequenced material: peripheral blood, taken 28 days after the second AZD1222 dose. These receptors were obtained from an adult who received the AZD1222 COVID-19 vaccine. CDR3s include the opening cysteine and the closing phenylalanine or tryptophan. The D gene is left open where the match is weak.

cdr3_aa,cdr3_length,d_call,v_call
CAVQRGANSYEQYF,14,NA,TRBV6-5
CASSKALGSF,10,NA,TRBV21-1
CASSPWQRTDTQYF,14,NA,TRBV5-6
CASIEGLAGTYEQYF,15,TRBD2,TRBV2
CASSSWGTGTDTQYF,15,TRBD1,TRBV27
CASSETEYQETQYF,14,NA,TRBV2
CASSLTGGPAYYGYTF,16,NA,TRBV7-3
CASSLEAGQETQYF,14,NA,TRBV5-1
CASSPGLGGYEQYF,14,NA,TRBV5-4
CASSSAGSTYEQYF,14,NA,TRBV6-2/TRBV6-3
CASQEGLGNTIYF,13,NA,TRBV12-3/TRBV12-4
CATSAPGAGADYGYTF,16,NA,TRBV24-1
CASSFSGGVHNTDTQYF,17,TRBD1,TRBV5-1
CASSLGGGPYNEQFF,15,NA,TRBV5-1
CASTGTGELFF,11,NA,TRBV2
CATSRDRGRAFF,12,NA,TRBV15
CASSQPDLGAETQYF,15,NA,TRBV3-1/TRBV3-2
CASSYVGGGGETQYF,15,TRBD2,TRBV6-5
CASSPDQGYGYTF,13,NA,TRBV7-2
CASSLILGLVIGNEQFF,17,TRBD2,TRBV27
CASSVGWSQYF,11,NA,TRBV6-5
CAISVGEGSNQPQHF,15,NA,TRBV10-3
CASSSITTGAGQPQHF,16,TRBD1,TRBV27
CASSLLGSTYNEQFF,15,NA,TRBV7-3
CASSTSPTSGEWYF,14,NA,TRBV7-2
CASNLGQTQETQYF,14,TRBD1,TRBV5-1
CASSRKQNYEQYF,13,NA,TRBV12-3/TRBV12-4
CASSPFRDRAYEQYF,15,TRBD1,TRBV27
CASSEGRPGNTIYF,14,NA,TRBV10-1
CASSSSDYNEQFF,13,NA,TRBV5-1
CASSHREEQYF,11,NA,TRBV3-1/TRBV3-2
CASSLGVPNTGELFF,15,NA,TRBV13
CASGGISTDTQYF,13,NA,TRBV3-1/TRBV3-2
CASSVGSGRLETQYF,15,NA,TRBV13
CASSLERTPLRQPQHF,16,NA,TRBV11-3
CASTGTGSEKLFF,13,TRBD1,TRBV19
CASSEDPRDRGRGTQYF,17,TRBD1,TRBV6-1
CASSIDGRGNTEAFF,15,NA,TRBV19
CASSYTGGPMNTEAFF,16,NA,TRBV6-2/TRBV6-3